The entry that follows covers one TCR beta chain sequence. Its antigen is not identified. The data are from a study of blood T cells in healthy people across ages. On the study more broadly: Template switching captured about one barcoded beta molecule per two T cells. Study-wide points: Donor CMV status was unknown, possibly confounding expanded clonotype changes. When set beside aged donors, long-lived donors presented more naive CD4+ cells and higher diversity.

The CDR3 contains 11 residues. Germline V lookup: CDR1 SQVTM, CDR2 ANQGSEA. Deletions cut 3 bases from V and 8 bases from J, with 10 bases between. The amount of total RNA extracted per sample was at least 5.5 micrograms. For the second PCR, which ran for roughly 7 to 11 cycles, a sample-barcoded 5' primer and a J-beta primer mix were used. TCRdb recomputed calls from the 5' RACE reads with MiXCR, one row per CDR3 protein. The data contain 1.2 million to 1.5 million distinct CDR3 sequences, approximately 60% of them singletons. This TCR was recovered from a man aged 18-30 years in good health. The chain joins TRBV29-1 to TRBJ1-2; maybe TRBD1 (5 bases). The sequencing input was blood. The CDR3, as DNA: TGCAGCGTTGACATCAGGGAAGGCTACACCTTC. This sequence encodes CSVDIREGYTF. The whole variable domain, remainder taken from reference TRBV29-1 and TRBJ1-2, is SAVISQKPSRDICQRGTSLTIQCQVDSQVTMMFWYRQQPGQSLTLIATANQGSEATYESGFVIDKFPISRPNLTFSTLTVSNMSPEDSSIYLCSVDIREGYTFGSGTRLTVV.